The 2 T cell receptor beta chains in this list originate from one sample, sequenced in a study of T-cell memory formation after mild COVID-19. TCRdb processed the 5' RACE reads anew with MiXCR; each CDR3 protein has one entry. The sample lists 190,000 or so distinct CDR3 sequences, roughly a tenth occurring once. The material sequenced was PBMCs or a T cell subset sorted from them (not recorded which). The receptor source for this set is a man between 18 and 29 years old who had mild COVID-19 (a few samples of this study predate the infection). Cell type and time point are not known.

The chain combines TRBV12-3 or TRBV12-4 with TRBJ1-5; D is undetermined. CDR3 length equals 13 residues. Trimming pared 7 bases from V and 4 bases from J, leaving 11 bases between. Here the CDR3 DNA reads TGTGCCAGCACCTGGGCCCGGAATCAGCCCCAGCATTTT. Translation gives CASTWARNQPQHF.

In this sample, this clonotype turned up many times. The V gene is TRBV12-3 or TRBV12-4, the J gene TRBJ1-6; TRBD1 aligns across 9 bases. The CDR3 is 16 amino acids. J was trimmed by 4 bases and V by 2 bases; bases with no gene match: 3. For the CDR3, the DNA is TGTGCCAGCAGTTTAACGACAGGGGGTTATAATTCACCCCTCCACTTT. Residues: CASSLTTGGYNSPLHF.